Shown below are 21 T cell receptor beta chains from a single sample sequenced in a study of blood T cell repertoires in COVID-19. Libraries were prepared by immunoSEQ multiplex PCR; TCRdb keeps only in-frame clonotypes and omits some of them. The sample lists about 220,000 clones; 82% were seen once. Source material: peripheral blood. Receptors originate from a woman at least 80 years old with acute or convalescent COVID-19.

V usage is TRBV23-1 and J usage is TRBJ2-7; 11 positions match TRBD1. TRBV23-1 is marked as an open reading frame, function uncertain. The junction had 5 bases not matched to a gene; V was cut back by 0 bases and J by 4 bases. This CDR3 has 16 residues. The CDR3, as DNA: TGCGCCAGCAGTCAATCTTGGGGACAGGGGGTTTACGAGCAGTACTTC. This translates into CASSQSWGQGVYEQYF.

This clone was recorded only once. The chain links TRBV6-2 or TRBV6-3 to TRBJ1-2; D not certain. This CDR3 spans 14 amino acids. V was cut by 0 bases and J by 8 bases, with 13 bases left in between. The germline gives CDR1 MNHEY, CDR2 SVGEGT. The CDR3 region has the DNA TGTGCCAGCAGTTACTCGAATCACGTCCAGGGCTACACCTTC. Protein sequence: CASSYSNHVQGYTF.

V is TRBV3-1 (or the pseudogene TRBV3-2) and J is TRBJ1-4, with D possibly being TRBD1 (5 bases). The CDR3 runs 14 residues. In germline, CDR1 is LGHDT, CDR2 YNNKEL (reference sequence). V gave up 10 bases and J gave up 2 bases, with 14 bases separating them. The CDR3 here is CANHFRVTNEKLFF. Here the CDR3 DNA reads TGTGCCAACCACTTCAGGGTTACTAATGAAAAACTGTTTTTT.

The chain couples TRBV7-9 to TRBJ1-1; no definite D call. This CDR3 region has 15 residues. The V and J ends lost 1 base and 1 base respectively, with 10 bases between them. CDR1 is SEHNR, CDR2 FQNEAQ, per germline (reference sequence). The CDR3 spells CASSLGSLGNTEAFF. The CDR3 bases are TGTGCCAGCAGCTTAGGCTCCCTCGGGAACACTGAAGCTTTCTTT.

The V call is TRBV24-1, the J call TRBJ2-3, with D possibly matching TRBD1 (6 bases). Trimming cost V 2 bases and J 5 bases, with 19 bases left between them. The germline gives CDR1 KGHDR, CDR2 SFDVKD. CDR3 length equals 17 residues. The CDR3 DNA sequence: TGTGCCACCAGTGATTACTTGACAGGTCTCTGGGGAGATACGCAGTATTTT. This sequence encodes CATSDYLTGLWGDTQYF.

J is TRBJ1-1 and V is TRBV4-3; weak D call: TRBD1 (6 bases). Germline CDR1 is LGHNA and CDR2 is YSLEER. This CDR3 comprises 15 residues. V was shortened by 0 bases and J by 3 bases, with 11 bases between the two germline ends. The CDR3 loop reads CASSQDFQGYTEAFF. The CDR3 region has the DNA TGCGCCAGCAGCCAAGATTTCCAGGGGTACACTGAAGCTTTCTTT.

The gene calls are TRBV10-3 and TRBJ2-5; TRBD1 agrees at 10 bases. Germline V CDR1 and CDR2: ENHRY, SYGVKD. The length of the CDR3 is 14 residues. Losses at the gene ends were 6 bases for V and 1 base for J; bases not matched to a gene: 2. CDR3 bases: TGTGCCATCAGCCGGGACAGGGGCCAAGAGACCCAGTACTTC. Its translation is CAISRDRGQETQYF.

The chain employs TRBV7-9 and TRBJ1-2; no reliable D call. The CDR3 has 15 amino acids. V shed 6 bases and J shed 4 bases, with 18 bases lying between them. Germline V gene data show CDR1 as SEHNR and CDR2 as FQNEAQ (reference sequence). As DNA, the CDR3 is TGTGCCAGCAGTAGACGGGGAGAATGGACCTATGGCTACACCTTC. Its translation: CASSRRGEWTYGYTF.

The chain has TRBV28 and TRBJ1-1; possible D gene TRBD1, 6 bases. This CDR3 has 16 amino acids. Germline lookup yields CDR1 MDHEN and CDR2 SYDVKM. V shed 2 bases and J shed 1 base, with 14 bases lying between them. DNA of the CDR3: TGTGCCAGCAGTTTACGGGGCGGCAGGGGGAACACTGAAGCTTTCTTT. Residues: CASSLRGGRGNTEAFF.

This chain links TRBV7-2 with TRBJ1-2, with 8 bases that match TRBD1. Germline loops: CDR1 SGHTA, CDR2 FQGNSA. The length of the CDR3 is 17 residues. V gave up 2 bases and J gave up 0 bases; unmatched junction bases: 8. For the CDR3, the DNA is TGTGCCAGCAGCTTACGGGTGACAGGGGAAGCTAACTATGGCTACACCTTC. It codes for CASSLRVTGEANYGYTF.

This chain connects TRBV2 to TRBJ2-7; D is possibly TRBD2 (5 bases). This CDR3 is built from 11 residues. Trimming left V 6 bases short and J 3 bases short, with 6 bases between. Germline lookup yields CDR1 SNHLY and CDR2 FYNNEI. Here the CDR3 reads CASRDFYEQYF. CDR3 DNA sequence: TGTGCCAGCAGGGACTTCTACGAGCAGTACTTC.

The chain recombines TRBV7-6 with TRBJ2-2, with 7 bases identical to TRBD1. Germline V gene sequence: CDR1 SGHVS, CDR2 FNYEAQ. This CDR3 has 16 residues. The ends lost 1 base at V and 1 base at J; junction bases unmatched: 3. The CDR3 here is CASSLVRGQNTGELFF. Written as DNA, the CDR3 is TGTGCCAGCAGCTTAGTTAGGGGGCAGAACACCGGGGAGCTGTTTTTT.

The genes are TRBV2 and TRBJ1-1; 7 positions agree with TRBD1. V lost 4 bases and J lost 11; bases outside the gene matches: 16. This CDR3 is built from 15 residues. Looked up from germline, CDR1 is SNHLY and CDR2 is FYNNEI. The CDR3 DNA reads as TGTGCCAGCAGTGTGCAGGGGGTGCCCATTTCGTTGGCTTTCTTT. Translation gives CASSVQGVPISLAFF.

For the CDR3, the DNA is TGTGCCAGCAGCTTCTGGATAGCGGGGGGGCATGATGAGCAGTTCTTC. Translating gives CASSFWIAGGHDEQFF. The chain recombines TRBV11-3 with TRBJ2-1, with TRBD2 identical over 11 bases. The V and J ends lost 3 bases and 8 bases, in that order; junction bases with no gene match: 9. This CDR3 is 16 amino acids long. Germline V gene data show CDR1 as SGHNT and CDR2 as YENEEA. The complete variable domain, with remaining parts taken from reference TRBV11-3 and TRBJ2-1, reads EAGVVQSPRYKIIEKKQPVAFWCNPISGHNTLYWYLQNLGQGPELLIRYENEEAVDDSQLPKDRFSAERLKGVDSTLKIQPAELGDSAVYLCASSFWIAGGHDEQFFGPGTRLTVL.

This chain uses TRBV19 with TRBJ1-1, with TRBD1 matching 7 bases. Germline CDR1 is LNHDA and CDR2 is SQIVND (reference sequence). This CDR3 has 15 residues. V trimming: 2 bases; J trimming: 4 bases; junction bases outside the gene matches: 7. DNA of the CDR3: TGTGCCAGTAGTATAAATAGAGGGGGCATCACTGAAGCTTTCTTT. Its protein is CASSINRGGITEAFF.

The chain is built from TRBV9 and TRBJ2-1, with 8 nucleotides matching TRBD2. CDR1 SGDLS and CDR2 YYNGEE come from the germline V gene. J lost 7 bases, V lost 0 bases, and 3 bases had no gene match. This CDR3 comprises 14 residues. DNA of the CDR3: TGTGCCAGCAGCGTAGCGGGGGGGCCGAATGAGCAGTTCTTC. It is translated as CASSVAGGPNEQFF. The whole variable domain, filled in from reference TRBV9 and TRBJ2-1, reads DSGVTQTPKHLITATGQRVTLRCSPRSGDLSVYWYQQSLDQGLQFLIQYYNGEERAKGNILERFSAQQFPDLHSELNLSSLELGDSALYFCASSVAGGPNEQFFGPGTRLTVL.

The chain joins TRBV3-1 (or the pseudogene TRBV3-2) to TRBJ1-1, with D possibly matching TRBD1 (5 bases). Germline values: CDR1 LGHDT, CDR2 YNNKEL (reference sequence). The V end was cut by 1 base, the J end by 5 bases, with 14 bases between. The CDR3 covers 15 residues. The CDR3 is CASSQARQRSTEAFF. The DNA of the CDR3 is TGTGCCAGCAGCCAAGCTAGACAGCGCAGTACTGAAGCTTTCTTT.

This sequence joins TRBV18 and TRBJ1-2; a possible D gene is TRBD1 (6 bases). Germline CDR1 KGHSH, CDR2 LQKENI. CDR3 length equals 14 residues. The V and J ends lost 6 bases and 3 bases respectively, with 14 bases between them. The CDR3 region is CASSLQGPDYGYTF. The CDR3 bases are TGTGCCAGCTCCCTGCAGGGGCCAGACTATGGCTACACCTTC.

The chain links TRBV5-6 to TRBJ2-4; maybe TRBD1 (6 bases). The V gene's germline CDR1 is SGHDT and CDR2 YYEEEE. V lost 0 bases and J 7 bases, leaving 11 bases between the germline ends. This CDR3 has 14 amino acids. CDR3 bases: TGTGCCAGCAGCTTGGGATCCCAGGGGAACATTCAGTACTTC. Translating it yields CASSLGSQGNIQYF.

This clone was detected only once. The V and J genes are TRBV5-6 and TRBJ1-2; 7 bases are a match to TRBD1. In germline, CDR1 is SGHDT, CDR2 YYEEEE. Trimming took 4 bases from V and 4 from J; bases not matched to a gene: 7. The CDR3 is 14 amino acids. CDR3 protein: CASSTRDSLYGYTF. DNA of the CDR3: TGTGCCAGCAGCACCCGGGACAGCCTCTATGGCTACACCTTC.

V and J are TRBV28 and TRBJ2-2; 13 bases map to TRBD2. CDR1 is MDHEN and CDR2 is SYDVKM in the germline V gene. The CDR3 runs 16 residues. After removal of 2 bases from V and 5 bases from J, the junction contained 2 bases not matched to a gene. In DNA, the CDR3 is TGTGCCAGCAGTTTAGGGACTAGCGGGGTTACCGGGGAGCTGTTTTTT. Its protein is CASSLGTSGVTGELFF.